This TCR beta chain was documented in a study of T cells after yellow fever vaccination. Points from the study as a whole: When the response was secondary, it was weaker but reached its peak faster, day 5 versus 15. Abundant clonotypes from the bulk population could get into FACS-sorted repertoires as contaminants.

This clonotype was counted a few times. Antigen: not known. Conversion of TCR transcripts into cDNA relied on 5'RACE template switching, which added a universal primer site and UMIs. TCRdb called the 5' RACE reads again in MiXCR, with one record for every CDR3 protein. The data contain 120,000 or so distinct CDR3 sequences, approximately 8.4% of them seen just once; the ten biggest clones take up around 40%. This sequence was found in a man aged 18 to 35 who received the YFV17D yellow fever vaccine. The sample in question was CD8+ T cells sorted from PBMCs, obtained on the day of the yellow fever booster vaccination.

In DNA form, the CDR3 reads TGCGCCAGCAGCCAAGATAACCACGAGCAGTTCTTC. Translation gives CASSQDNHEQFF. V usage is TRBV4-1 and J usage is TRBJ2-1, with D unclear. V was trimmed by 0 bases and J by 10 bases, leaving 7 bases between them. Germline V gene data show CDR1 as MGHRA and CDR2 as YSYEKL. The CDR3 has 12 residues.